These 32 T cell receptor beta chains were all obtained from the same sample, sequenced in a study of blood T cell repertoires in COVID-19 (dated by TCRdb to 2018 to 2020). Library preparation used the immunoSEQ multiplex PCR assay. The clones in this table, taken by TCRdb from immuneACCESS, are in-frame only. Not every clone is retained; where verified, under half of the shortfall comes from an unresolved V gene, and the cause of the rest is unknown. Here the sample has over 30,000 clones; more than 85% occur a single time. Roughly two thirds of the sample is held by the ten biggest clonotypes. Sequencing input: peripheral blood. The receptors stem from a man aged 65-85 years with acute or convalescent COVID-19.

The chain uses TRBV6-5 and TRBJ1-6; D not certain. The CDR3 has 15 amino acids. V gave up 4 bases and J gave up 10 bases, with 17 bases separating them. Germline CDR1 MNHEY, CDR2 SVGAGI. CDR3 bases: TGTGCCAGCAGTTTATCGGGGTTAATGGGGTCACCCCTCCACTTT. Its protein product is CASSLSGLMGSPLHF.

V is TRBV19 and J is TRBJ1-4, with 10 bases identical to TRBD1. CDR1 LNHDA and CDR2 SQIVND come from the germline V gene (reference sequence). The CDR3 is made up of 15 amino acids. Trimming removed 1 base from V and 8 bases from J; junction bases left unmatched: 4. The CDR3 region is CASSIGTGGTEKLFF. The CDR3 DNA follows: TGTGCCAGTAGTATAGGGACAGGGGGAACGGAAAAACTGTTTTTT.

The CDR3 DNA follows: TGTGCCAGCAGCCAAGATAGGGGGAGCCCCTACGAGCAGTACTTC. Translating gives CASSQDRGSPYEQYF. The chain recombines TRBV4-2 with TRBJ2-7; the D gene is possibly TRBD1 (6 bases). Germline V gene data show CDR1 as LGHNA and CDR2 as YNFKEQ. The CDR3 is 15 residues long. V lost 0 bases and J lost 2, with 11 bases in between.

The chain has TRBV2 and TRBJ1-2; 8 positions agree with TRBD1. V was clipped by 8 bases and J by 7 bases; unmatched bases: 12. The CDR3 covers 14 residues. The V gene's germline CDR1 is SNHLY and CDR2 FYNNEI. In DNA, the CDR3 is TGTGCCAGCGAAATCTCCGGGACAGGATTTGGCTACACCTTC. Translation: CASEISGTGFGYTF.

The rearrangement links TRBV29-1 to TRBJ2-3, with a weak D call TRBD2 (5 bases). V was pared by 7 bases and J by 5 bases, with 13 bases between. Germline lookup yields CDR1 SQVTM and CDR2 ANQGSEA. This CDR3 contains 12 residues. The CDR3 is CSASSGKDTQYF. The CDR3, as DNA: TGCAGCGCATCCTCGGGGAAAGATACGCAGTATTTT.

This sequence joins TRBV5-1 and TRBJ2-3; D is unclear. V was shortened by 0 bases and J by 0 bases, with 11 bases between the two germline ends. Per germline, CDR1 SGHRS and CDR2 YFSETQ. The CDR3 contains 16 residues. DNA of the CDR3: TGCGCCAGCAGCTTGGAGGAGCCCACTAGCACAGATACGCAGTATTTT. It translates to CASSLEEPTSTDTQYF.

The chain joins TRBV2 to TRBJ2-2, with D uncertain. Germline V gene sequence: CDR1 SNHLY, CDR2 FYNNEI. The ends were cut back, 6 bases at V and 3 bases at J, with 8 bases in the middle. The CDR3 totals 13 residues. The CDR3 DNA follows: TGTGCCAGCAGCCGAGAGGACACCGGGGAGCTGTTTTTT. Translating gives CASSREDTGELFF.

This clone came up a few times. The chain has TRBV21-1 and TRBJ2-1; the table assigns TRBD2, which was not confirmed against the DNA. TRBV21-1 is tagged as a pseudogene. This CDR3 is built from 17 residues. Here the CDR3 reads CASSKEGGGNPYNEQFF. The DNA for the CDR3 is TGTGCCAGCAGCAAAGAAGGGGGAGGGAATCCCTACAATGAGCAGTTCTTC.

The J gene is TRBJ2-5, the V gene TRBV24-1, with TRBD1 identical over 9 bases. Per germline, CDR1 KGHDR and CDR2 SFDVKD. The CDR3 extends over 16 amino acids. Trimming took 4 bases from V and 2 from J; bases not matched to a gene: 7. In nucleotides, the CDR3 is TGTGCCACCAGTGACTCGGACAGGGGAGGGCAAGAGACCCAGTACTTC. This encodes CATSDSDRGGQETQYF.

The DNA of the CDR3 is TGTGCCAGCTTGGACACACGGATGTGGACGCAGTATTTT. Its translation is CASLDTRMWTQYF. The chain carries TRBV19 and TRBJ2-3, with D possibly being TRBD1 (5 bases). The CDR3 runs to 13 residues. Germline CDR1 is LNHDA and CDR2 is SQIVND (reference sequence). With 9 bases removed from V and 9 bases from J, the gap between germline ends came to 19 bases.

This clone occurred a few times. The gene calls are TRBV4-2 and TRBJ1-5, with D unclear. Per the germline V gene, CDR1 is LGHNA and CDR2 is YNFKEQ. V gave up 1 base and J gave up 1 base, with 14 bases separating them. The CDR3 extends over 17 amino acids. CDR3 in DNA: TGTGCCAGCAGCCAAGGACTGGGGAGGGCAAGCAATCAGCCCCAGCATTTT. This codes for CASSQGLGRASNQPQHF.

V usage is TRBV5-5 and J usage is TRBJ1-2, with D tentatively TRBD1 (6 bases). Germline CDR1 SGHKS, CDR2 YYEKEE (reference sequence). V was clipped by 2 bases and J by 2 bases, with 7 bases between them. The CDR3 runs 13 residues. The CDR3 region is CASSFDRNYGYTF. The CDR3 nucleotides read TGTGCCAGCAGCTTTGACAGGAACTATGGCTACACCTTC. The full variable domain, its missing parts supplied by reference TRBV5-5 and TRBJ1-2, is DAGVTQSPTHLIKTRGQQVTLRCSPISGHKSVSWYQQVLGQGPQFIFQYYEKEERGRGNFPDRFSARQFPNYSSELNVNALLLGDSALYLCASSFDRNYGYTFGSGTRLTVV.

This rearrangement joins TRBV9 to TRBJ2-1; 9 positions agree with TRBD1. Germline V gene sequence: CDR1 SGDLS, CDR2 YYNGEE. The CDR3 covers 12 residues. V lost 2 bases to trimming and J lost 15 bases; unmatched junction nucleotides: 6. The CDR3 DNA follows: TGTGCCAGCAGCGTTGACAGGGGGAGTCTGTTCTTC. It yields the protein CASSVDRGSLFF.

The chain is built from TRBV21-1 and TRBJ1-4; the DNA was not used to check the table's D call, TRBD1. TRBV21-1 is labeled a pseudogene. CDR3 length: 15 amino acids. Here the CDR3 reads CASSNGARGSEKLFF. The CDR3 DNA reads TGTGCCAGCAGCAACGGAGCGAGGGGGAGTGAAAAACTGTTTTTT.

The rearrangement links TRBV24-1 to TRBJ2-3, with a weak D call TRBD2 (6 bases). The V gene lost 3 bases and the J gene lost 10 bases, with 16 bases spanning the gap. CDR3 size: 14 residues. CDR1 KGHDR and CDR2 SFDVKD come from the germline V gene. CDR3 sequence (DNA): TGTGCCACCAGTGATCAAACTAGCCTGAGAGCGCAGTATTTT. Residues: CATSDQTSLRAQYF.

The V call is TRBV2, the J call TRBJ1-2; D call uncertain. Germline V gene data show CDR1 as SNHLY and CDR2 as FYNNEI. The length of the CDR3 is 15 residues. Trimming removed 7 bases at V and 7 bases at J, with 22 bases between. CDR3 sequence reads: CASNNPGSVGFGYTF. The DNA for the CDR3 is TGTGCCAGCAACAATCCCGGGAGTGTCGGGTTTGGCTACACCTTC.

The V gene is TRBV5-1, the J gene TRBJ2-2; the match to TRBD1 covers 8 bases. CDR3 length: 15 amino acids. Germline V gene lookup returns CDR1 SGHRS and CDR2 YFSETQ. V was clipped by 5 bases and J by 7 bases; unmatched bases: 10. The CDR3 loop is CASSPRTGLIGELFF. The CDR3 nucleotides are TGCGCCAGCAGTCCCCGGACAGGGCTAATCGGGGAGCTGTTTTTT.

This clone is a singleton in its sample. V is TRBV27 and J is TRBJ1-1; D is uncertain. V dropped 3 bases and J dropped 1 base, with 6 bases sitting between them. From germline, CDR1 is MNHEY and CDR2 SMNVEV (reference sequence). This CDR3 comprises 13 residues. In nucleotides, the CDR3 is TGTGCCAGCAGTTTTTATTGGAACACTGAAGCTTTCTTT. Translating it yields CASSFYWNTEAFF.

The genes are TRBV24-1 and TRBJ1-4; tentatively, D is TRBD1 (5 bases). CDR1 is KGHDR, CDR2 SFDVKD, per germline. V was clipped by 12 bases and J by 8 bases, with 15 bases between them. The CDR3 extends over 12 amino acids. The CDR3 reads CAPRTRKEKLFF. CDR3 nucleotides: TGTGCCCCCCGGACACGAAAAGAAAAACTGTTTTTT.

The chain couples TRBV5-6 to TRBJ1-1; TRBD1 matches 7 bases. The V gene end was trimmed by 0 bases and the J gene end by 6 bases; junction bases not matched to a gene: 5. From germline, CDR1 is SGHDT and CDR2 YYEEEE. The CDR3 spans 14 residues. CDR3 sequence (DNA): TGTGCCAGCAGCTTGGCCGGCCAGGGGGCTGAAGCTTTCTTT. Translated: CASSLAGQGAEAFF.

J is TRBJ1-2 and V is TRBV2; no firm D call. Germline values: CDR1 SNHLY, CDR2 FYNNEI. V was cut by 7 bases and J by 7 bases, with 16 bases left in between. The CDR3 has 13 residues. CDR3 sequence reads: CASNPGVRFGYTF. The DNA for the CDR3 is TGTGCCAGCAACCCCGGGGTACGTTTTGGCTACACCTTC.

V and J are TRBV6-5 and TRBJ2-2; 8 bases agree with TRBD1. Trimming removed 5 bases from V and 6 bases from J; junction bases left unmatched: 8. CDR1 is MNHEY, CDR2 SVGAGI, per germline. This CDR3 is 15 amino acids long. CDR3 sequence reads: CASSIARQGSGELFF. The CDR3 DNA sequence: TGTGCCAGCAGTATTGCCCGACAGGGGTCCGGGGAGCTGTTTTTT.

V usage is TRBV6-2 or TRBV6-3 and J usage is TRBJ2-3; D might be TRBD2 (5 bases). V was clipped by 6 bases and J by 1 base, with 8 bases between them. This CDR3 is built from 13 residues. CDR1 MNHEY and CDR2 SVGEGT come from the germline V gene. Here the CDR3 reads CASSPGGTDTQYF. CDR3 sequence (DNA): TGTGCCAGCAGCCCCGGGGGCACAGATACGCAGTATTTT.

The chain employs TRBV28 and TRBJ2-3; 7 bases map to TRBD1. J lost 0 bases, V lost 6 bases, and 6 bases had no gene match. The CDR3 runs to 15 residues. Germline CDR1 and CDR2: MDHEN and SYDVKM. The CDR3 protein is CASSFGTVSTDTQYF. DNA of the CDR3: TGTGCCAGCAGCTTCGGGACAGTTAGCACAGATACGCAGTATTTT. The full variable domain, its missing parts supplied by reference TRBV28 and TRBJ2-3, is DVKVTQSSRYLVKRTGEKVFLECVQDMDHENMFWYRQDPGLGLRLIYFSYDVKMKEKGDIPEGYSVSREKKERFSLILESASTNQTSMYLCASSFGTVSTDTQYFGPGTRLTVL.

The rearrangement joins TRBV28 to TRBJ1-2; 8 bases line up with TRBD1. Germline CDR1 and CDR2: MDHEN and SYDVKM. Trimming cost V 6 bases and J 8 bases; bases outside gene matches: 11. The CDR3 has 14 amino acids. The CDR3: CASRSTGEFGGYTF. CDR3 nucleotide sequence: TGTGCCAGCAGATCGACAGGGGAGTTTGGCGGCTACACCTTC.

This clone has only one observation. V is TRBV10-1 and J is TRBJ2-3, with 8 bases matching TRBD1. Per the germline V gene, CDR1 is WNHNN and CDR2 is SYGVQD (reference sequence). The CDR3 covers 12 residues. V lost 6 bases, J lost 8 bases, and 4 bases stayed unmatched. The CDR3 sequence: CASSVDRVTQYF. As DNA, the CDR3 is TGCGCCAGCAGCGTGGACAGGGTTACGCAGTATTTT.

The V and J genes are TRBV12-3 or TRBV12-4 and TRBJ1-4, with a tentative D call TRBD1 (5 bases). There are 13 residues in the CDR3. The V end was cut by 3 bases, the J end by 7 bases, with 9 bases between. The CDR3: CASSFGRGEKLFF. The CDR3 bases are TGTGCCAGCAGTTTTGGGAGGGGTGAAAAACTGTTTTTT.

The chain joins TRBV3-1 (or the pseudogene TRBV3-2) to TRBJ2-7, with D tentatively TRBD1 (5 bases). Germline V gene sequence: CDR1 LGHDT, CDR2 YNNKEL (reference sequence). The CDR3 covers 13 residues. V lost 3 bases to trimming and J lost 5 bases, with 11 bases between them. The CDR3 loop is CASSQQGQHEQYF. CDR3 nucleotide sequence: TGTGCCAGCAGCCAGCAGGGCCAACACGAGCAGTACTTC.

This clone appeared a few times. The chain combines TRBV19 with TRBJ1-2, with D uncertain. Germline loops: CDR1 LNHDA, CDR2 SQIVND (reference sequence). The CDR3 is made up of 12 amino acids. The V end was cut by 6 bases, the J end by 5 bases, with 10 bases between. CDR3 in amino acids: CASSGLRYGYTF. CDR3 sequence (DNA): TGTGCCAGTAGCGGACTGCGGTATGGCTACACCTTC.

V gene TRBV9 combines with J gene TRBJ1-4; no reliable D call. V was pared by 4 bases and J by 5 bases, with 12 bases between. Looked up from germline, CDR1 is SGDLS and CDR2 is YYNGEE. The CDR3 totals 14 residues. The CDR3 DNA sequence: TGTGCCAGCAGCCCCCGGGATCAGAATGAAAAACTGTTTTTT. Translation: CASSPRDQNEKLFF.

The rearrangement links TRBV28 to TRBJ2-7; D ambiguous. Germline V gene lookup returns CDR1 MDHEN and CDR2 SYDVKM. The CDR3 spans 13 residues. The germline V and J ends were trimmed by 2 bases and 9 bases, with 14 bases remaining between them. The CDR3 DNA follows: TGTGCCAGCAGTTTACCCGGCGGCTTAGGGCAGTACTTC. This translates into CASSLPGGLGQYF.

V usage is TRBV5-1 and J usage is TRBJ1-1; 8 nucleotides agree with TRBD1. Germline trimming cut 4 bases from V and 11 bases from J; bases unmatched to any gene: 10. The germline CDR1 and CDR2 sequences are SGHRS and YFSETQ. The CDR3 loop spans 13 amino acids. For the CDR3, the DNA is TGCGCCAGCAGCGGAACAGGGGGGGCTTCGGCTTTCTTT. It yields the protein CASSGTGGASAFF. Using reference TRBV5-1 and TRBJ1-1 for the parts outside the CDR3, the full variable domain is KAGVTQTPRYLIKTRGQQVTLSCSPISGHRSVSWYQQTPGQGLQFLFEYFSETQRNKGNFPGRFSGRQFSNSRSEMNVSTLELGDSALYLCASSGTGGASAFFGQGTRLTVV.